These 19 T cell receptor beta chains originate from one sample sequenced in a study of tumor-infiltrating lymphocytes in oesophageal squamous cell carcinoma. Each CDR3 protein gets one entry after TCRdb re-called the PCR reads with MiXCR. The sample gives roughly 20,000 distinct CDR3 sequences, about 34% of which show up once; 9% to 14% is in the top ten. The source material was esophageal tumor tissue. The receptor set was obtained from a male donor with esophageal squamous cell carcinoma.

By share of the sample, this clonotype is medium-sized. The CDR3 nucleotides are TGTGCCAGCCGCTATGCGGCGGGGATGAACACTGAAGCTTTCTTT. Amino acid sequence: CASRYAAGMNTEAFF. The J gene is TRBJ1-1, the V gene TRBV7-2, with D uncertain. Germline V gene sequence: CDR1 SGHTA, CDR2 FQGNSA. With 8 bases removed from V and 0 bases from J, the gap between germline ends came to 16 bases. This CDR3 has 15 amino acids. Supplemented by reference TRBV7-2 and TRBJ1-1, the full variable domain reads GAGVSQSPSNKVTEKGKDVELRCDPISGHTALYWYRQSLGQGLEFLIYFQGNSAPDKSGLPSDRFSAERTGGSVSTLTIQRTQQEDSAVYLCASRYAAGMNTEAFFGQGTRLTVV.

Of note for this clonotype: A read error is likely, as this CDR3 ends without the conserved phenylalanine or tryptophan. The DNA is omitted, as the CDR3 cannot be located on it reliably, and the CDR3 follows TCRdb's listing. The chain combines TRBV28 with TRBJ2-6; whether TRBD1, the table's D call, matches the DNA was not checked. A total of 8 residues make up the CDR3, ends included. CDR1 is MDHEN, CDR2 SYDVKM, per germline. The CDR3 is CASSPPGS.

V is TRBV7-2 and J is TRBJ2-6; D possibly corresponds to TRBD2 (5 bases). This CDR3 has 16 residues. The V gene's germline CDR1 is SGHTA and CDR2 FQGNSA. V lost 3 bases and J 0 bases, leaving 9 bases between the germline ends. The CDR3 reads CASSFGVSSGANVLTF. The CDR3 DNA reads TGTGCCAGCAGCTTCGGGGTTAGCTCTGGGGCCAACGTCCTGACTTTC. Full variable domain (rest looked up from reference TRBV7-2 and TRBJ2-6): GAGVSQSPSNKVTEKGKDVELRCDPISGHTALYWYRQSLGQGLEFLIYFQGNSAPDKSGLPSDRFSAERTGGSVSTLTIQRTQQEDSAVYLCASSFGVSSGANVLTFGAGSRLTVL.

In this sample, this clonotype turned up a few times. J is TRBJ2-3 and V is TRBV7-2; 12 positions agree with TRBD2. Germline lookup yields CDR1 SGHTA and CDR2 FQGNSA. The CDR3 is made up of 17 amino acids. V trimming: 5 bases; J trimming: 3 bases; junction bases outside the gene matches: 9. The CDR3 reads CASSLGTSGRKTDTQYF. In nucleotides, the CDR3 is TGTGCCAGCAGCCTCGGGACTAGCGGGCGGAAGACAGATACGCAGTATTTT.

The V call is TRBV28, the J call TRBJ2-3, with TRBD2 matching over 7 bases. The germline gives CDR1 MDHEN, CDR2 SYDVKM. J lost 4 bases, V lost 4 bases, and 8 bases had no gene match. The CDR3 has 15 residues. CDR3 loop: CASSWAGVRPDTQYF. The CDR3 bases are TGTGCCAGCAGTTGGGCGGGAGTCCGACCAGATACGCAGTATTTT.

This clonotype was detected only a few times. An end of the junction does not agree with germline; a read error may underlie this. The CDR3 coding sequence is TGTGCCAGCAGACCAGACATGGTAGGCTATGGATACACCTTC. This sequence encodes CASRPDMVGYGYTF. The chain combines TRBV28 with TRBJ1-2; D unresolved. CDR1 and CDR2 (germline): MDHEN, SYDVKM. CDR3 length: 14 amino acids.

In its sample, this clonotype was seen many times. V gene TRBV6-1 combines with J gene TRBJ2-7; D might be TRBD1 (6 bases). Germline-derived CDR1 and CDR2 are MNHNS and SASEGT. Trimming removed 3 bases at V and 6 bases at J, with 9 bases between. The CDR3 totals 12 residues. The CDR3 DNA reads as TGTGCCAGCAGTGAGACAGGTCCCGAGCAGTACTTC. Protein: CASSETGPEQYF.

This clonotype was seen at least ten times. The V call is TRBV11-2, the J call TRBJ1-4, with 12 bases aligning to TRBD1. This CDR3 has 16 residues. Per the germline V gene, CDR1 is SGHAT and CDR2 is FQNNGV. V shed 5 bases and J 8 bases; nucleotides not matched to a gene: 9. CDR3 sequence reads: CASSPGGTGGREKLFF. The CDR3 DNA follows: TGTGCCAGCAGCCCAGGGGGGACAGGGGGCCGGGAAAAACTGTTTTTT. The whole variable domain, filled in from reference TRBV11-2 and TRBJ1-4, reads EAGVAQSPRYKIIEKRQSVAFWCNPISGHATLYWYQQILGQGPKLLIQFQNNGVVDDSQLPKDRFSAERLKGVDSTLKIQPAKLEDSAVYLCASSPGGTGGREKLFFGSGTQLSVL.

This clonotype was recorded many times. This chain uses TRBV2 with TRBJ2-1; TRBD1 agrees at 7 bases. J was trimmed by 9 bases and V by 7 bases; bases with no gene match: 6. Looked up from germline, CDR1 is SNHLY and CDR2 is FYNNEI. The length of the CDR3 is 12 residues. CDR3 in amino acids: CASNWGQPEQFF. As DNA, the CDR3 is TGTGCCAGCAATTGGGGACAGCCTGAGCAGTTCTTC.

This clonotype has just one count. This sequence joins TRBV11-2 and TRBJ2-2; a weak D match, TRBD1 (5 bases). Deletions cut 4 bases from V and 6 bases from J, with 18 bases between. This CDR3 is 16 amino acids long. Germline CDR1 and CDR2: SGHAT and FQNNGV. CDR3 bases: TGTGCCAGCAGCTACCCTAAGGGGATCGGTTCCGGGGAGCTGTTTTTT. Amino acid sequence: CASSYPKGIGSGELFF.

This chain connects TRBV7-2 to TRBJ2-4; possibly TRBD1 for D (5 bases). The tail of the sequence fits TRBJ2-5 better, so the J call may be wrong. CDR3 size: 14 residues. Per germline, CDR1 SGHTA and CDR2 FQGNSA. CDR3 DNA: TGTGCCAGCAGCTTAAGGACAACCCAAGAGACCCAGTACTTC. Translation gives CASSLRTTQETQYF.

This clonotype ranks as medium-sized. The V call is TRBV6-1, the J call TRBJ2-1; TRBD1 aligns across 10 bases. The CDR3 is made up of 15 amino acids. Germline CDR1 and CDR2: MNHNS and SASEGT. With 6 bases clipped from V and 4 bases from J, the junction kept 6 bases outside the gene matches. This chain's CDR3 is CASSSGTGEYNEQFF. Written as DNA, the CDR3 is TGTGCCAGCAGCTCCGGGACAGGGGAATACAATGAGCAGTTCTTC.

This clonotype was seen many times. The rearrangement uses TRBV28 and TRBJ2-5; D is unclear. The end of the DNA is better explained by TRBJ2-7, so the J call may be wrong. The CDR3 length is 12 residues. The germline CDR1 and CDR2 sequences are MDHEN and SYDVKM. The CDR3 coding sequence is TGTGCCAGCAGCCGGCTACTTTACGAGCAGTACTTC. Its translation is CASSRLLYEQYF.

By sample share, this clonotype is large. CDR3 in amino acids: CASSPGLNRVNQPQHF. The CDR3 nucleotides are TGCGCCAGCAGCCCGGGCCTCAACAGGGTAAATCAGCCCCAGCATTTT. The chain links TRBV5-1 to TRBJ1-5; D might be TRBD1 (6 bases). The V and J ends lost 4 bases and 4 bases respectively, with 18 bases between them. The CDR3 runs 16 residues. The germline CDR1 and CDR2 sequences are SGHRS and YFSETQ.

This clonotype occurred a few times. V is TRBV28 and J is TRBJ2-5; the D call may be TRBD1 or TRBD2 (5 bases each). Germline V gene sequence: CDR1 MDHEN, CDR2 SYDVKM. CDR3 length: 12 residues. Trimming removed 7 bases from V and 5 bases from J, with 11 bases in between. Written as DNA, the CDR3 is TGTGCCAGCAAGGGGAGCGCGGAGACCCAGTACTTC. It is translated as CASKGSAETQYF. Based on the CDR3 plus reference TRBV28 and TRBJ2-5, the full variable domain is DVKVTQSSRYLVKRTGEKVFLECVQDMDHENMFWYRQDPGLGLRLIYFSYDVKMKEKGDIPEGYSVSREKKERFSLILESASTNQTSMYLCASKGSAETQYFGPGTRLLVL.

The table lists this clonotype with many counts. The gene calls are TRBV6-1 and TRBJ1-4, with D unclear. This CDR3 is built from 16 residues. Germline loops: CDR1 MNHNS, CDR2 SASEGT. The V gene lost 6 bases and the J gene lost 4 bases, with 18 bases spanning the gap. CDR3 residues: CASSPQRAGHNEKLFF. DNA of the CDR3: TGTGCCAGCAGCCCCCAGCGAGCGGGCCATAATGAAAAACTGTTTTTT.

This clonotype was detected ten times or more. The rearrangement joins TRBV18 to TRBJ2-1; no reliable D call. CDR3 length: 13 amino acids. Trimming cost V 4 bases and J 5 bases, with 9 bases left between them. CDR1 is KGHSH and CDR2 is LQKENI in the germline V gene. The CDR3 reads CASSRGPDNEQFF. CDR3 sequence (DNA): TGTGCCAGCTCACGAGGACCAGACAATGAGCAGTTCTTC.

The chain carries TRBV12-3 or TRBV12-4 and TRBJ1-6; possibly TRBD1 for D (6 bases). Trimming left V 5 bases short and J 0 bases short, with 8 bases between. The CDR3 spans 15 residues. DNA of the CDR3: TGTGCCAGCAGTACAGGGAGCTCCTATAATTCACCCCTCCACTTT. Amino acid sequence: CASSTGSSYNSPLHF.

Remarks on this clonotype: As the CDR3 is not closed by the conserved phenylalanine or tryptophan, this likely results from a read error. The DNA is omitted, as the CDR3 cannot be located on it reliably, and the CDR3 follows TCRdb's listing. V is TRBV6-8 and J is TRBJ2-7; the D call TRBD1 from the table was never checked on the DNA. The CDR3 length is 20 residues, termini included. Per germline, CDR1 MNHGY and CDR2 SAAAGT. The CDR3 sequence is CASSDPRATGGLMYGYTFGS.